These 12 T cell receptor beta chains came from one sample sequenced in a study of T cell repertoires in cytomegalovirus infection. TCRdb itself ran the reads through MiXCR, one entry per CDR3 protein. This table has some 680,000 distinct CDR3 sequences, 35% appearing once. Material for sequencing was PBMCs. Receptors were obtained from a human donor in good health (CMV status not recorded). Some clones in this sample may be carry-over from other donors' samples.

On this clonotype itself: An end of the junction differs from the germline gene, which may be a read error. The chain joins TRBV19 to TRBJ2-1, with a possible D match to TRBD2 (6 bases). This CDR3 is 16 amino acids long. Germline V CDR1 and CDR2: LNHDA, SQIVND (reference sequence). Here the CDR3 DNA reads TGTGCCAGTAGTATGATCCTTAGCGGTCTCTACAATGAGCCGTTCTTC. It yields the protein CASSMILSGLYNEPFF.

The rearrangement links TRBV20-1 to TRBJ2-3; D may be TRBD2 (6 bases). V gave up 0 bases and J gave up 4 bases, with 14 bases separating them. The CDR3 extends over 15 amino acids. Germline assignment: CDR1 DFQATT and CDR2 SNEGSKA (reference sequence). DNA of the CDR3: TGCAGTGCTAGAGATCCGCGGGAAACCCCAGATACGCAGTATTTT. Protein sequence: CSARDPRETPDTQYF.

The V call is TRBV4-1, the J call TRBJ1-1; no reliable D call. This CDR3 contains 15 residues. Germline V gene sequence: CDR1 MGHRA, CDR2 YSYEKL. With 0 bases removed from V and 5 bases from J, the gap between germline ends came to 13 bases. CDR3 bases: TGCGCCAGCAGCCAAGATAATAGGGTGACGACTGAAGCTTTCTTT. Translated: CASSQDNRVTTEAFF.

There are a few counts of this clonotype. In DNA form, the CDR3 reads TGTGCCAGCAGCTTACCCTTTAGACTAGCGGTCAACAATGAGCAGTTCTTC. The encoded protein is CASSLPFRLAVNNEQFF. The rearrangement joins TRBV7-9 to TRBJ2-1; 9 positions agree with TRBD2. V lost 2 bases and J lost 5; bases outside the gene matches: 10. CDR1 and CDR2 from the germline V gene are SEHNR and FQNEAQ (reference sequence). The CDR3 extends over 17 amino acids.

The chain recombines TRBV4-3 with TRBJ2-5, with D tentatively TRBD1 or TRBD2 (5 bases each). CDR3 length: 16 amino acids. Per germline, CDR1 LGHNA and CDR2 YSLEER. V lost 8 bases to trimming and J lost 0 bases, with 19 bases between them. CDR3 protein: CASRPTPGRYQETQYF. The CDR3 coding sequence is TGCGCCAGCCGCCCAACACCGGGACGATACCAAGAGACCCAGTACTTC.

This clonotype occurred a few times. The rearrangement joins TRBV11-2 to TRBJ2-1, with 10 nucleotides matching TRBD2. The CDR3 extends over 16 amino acids. The junction had 10 bases not matched to a gene; V was cut back by 2 bases and J by 9 bases. CDR1 is SGHAT, CDR2 FQNNGV, per germline. Written as DNA, the CDR3 is TGTGCCAGCAGCTTACCCGAGCGGGGGGGCGGTGGTGAGCAGTTCTTC. Its protein product is CASSLPERGGGGEQFF.

Many counts were recorded for this clonotype. The rearrangement uses TRBV12-3 or TRBV12-4 and TRBJ1-6; no reliable D call. V was pared by 0 bases and J by 5 bases, with 2 bases between. The CDR3 length is 13 residues. As DNA, the CDR3 is TGTGCCAGCAGTTTAGCGGATAATTCACCCCTCCACTTT. It translates to CASSLADNSPLHF.

This clonotype was picked up a small number of times. The chain uses TRBV7-2 and TRBJ2-5; 8 bases are a match to TRBD1. The length of the CDR3 is 16 residues. The V and J ends lost 5 bases and 5 bases, in that order; junction bases with no gene match: 13. Germline assignment: CDR1 SGHTA and CDR2 FQGNSA. Here the CDR3 DNA reads TGTGCCAGCAGCCTTATCGGCAGGGGGCGGTCGGAGACCCAGTACTTC. It encodes CASSLIGRGRSETQYF. Complete variable domain (other parts from reference TRBV7-2 and TRBJ2-5): GAGVSQSPSNKVTEKGKDVELRCDPISGHTALYWYRQSLGQGLEFLIYFQGNSAPDKSGLPSDRFSAERTGGSVSTLTIQRTQQEDSAVYLCASSLIGRGRSETQYFGPGTRLLVL.

This clonotype was seen many times. The chain has TRBV7-8 and TRBJ2-1, with D perhaps matching TRBD1 (6 bases). There are 14 residues in the CDR3. V lost 8 bases and J lost 1, with 12 bases in between. Germline CDR1 SGHVS, CDR2 FQNEAQ. CDR3 bases: TGTGCCAGCGCCCTAGGGACATCCTACAATGAGCAGTTCTTC. This translates into CASALGTSYNEQFF.

J is TRBJ1-6 and V is TRBV20-1; D unclear. CDR1 DFQATT and CDR2 SNEGSKA come from the germline V gene (reference sequence). Trimming removed 6 bases from V and 7 bases from J, with 13 bases in between. This CDR3 spans 13 amino acids. CDR3 DNA sequence: TGCAGTGCGACTAGGGCGGGGAATTCACCCCTCCACTTT. Translation gives CSATRAGNSPLHF.

This clonotype was found a few times. This chain uses TRBV5-6 with TRBJ1-6, with D perhaps matching TRBD1 (5 bases). Per germline, CDR1 SGHDT and CDR2 YYEEEE. This CDR3 is built from 16 residues. Trimming removed 0 bases from V and 7 bases from J, with 14 bases in between. For the CDR3, the DNA is TGTGCCAGCAGCTTGGGAGTCGGGACCCCGAATTCACCCCTCCACTTT. This sequence encodes CASSLGVGTPNSPLHF.

A remark on this clonotype: This sequence may be a read error, since a much larger clone differs from it by one base. V gene TRBV7-2 combines with J gene TRBJ1-2; 8 nucleotides align to TRBD1. Trimming took 0 bases from V and 8 from J; bases not matched to a gene: 5. Germline lookup yields CDR1 SGHTA and CDR2 FQGNSA. The CDR3 length is 14 residues. The CDR3 is CTSSLARTGKGYTF. As DNA, the CDR3 is TGTACCAGCAGCTTAGCGAGGACAGGGAAGGGCTACACCTTC.